This is a list of T cell receptor beta chains from one sample in a study of blood T cell repertoires in COVID-19. Method: immunoSEQ multiplex PCR; TCRdb's copy keeps in-frame clones and lacks some. The sample yields about 100,000 clones, around 84% seen once. The source material was peripheral blood. The receptors shown here come from a man aged 60 to 75 with acute or convalescent COVID-19. Both conserved end residues are part of each CDR3. Each record gives: D gene, J gene, clone size, V gene, CDR3 DNA, CDR3 protein. A D gene is named only where the DNA matches it firmly. Clone size is shown for a subset of rows, as once, few, many or a class of expanded clone.

d_call: TRBD1; j_call: TRBJ1-1; clone_size: few; v_call: TRBV28; cdr3_nt: TGTGCCAGCAGGTCAGGGGGTTGGGAAGCTTTCTTT; cdr3_aa: CASRSGGWEAFF
d_call: -; j_call: TRBJ2-7; clone_size: -; v_call: TRBV19; cdr3_nt: TGTGCCAGTAAGCCGGGAGAGTCCTACGAGCAGTACTTC; cdr3_aa: CASKPGESYEQYF
d_call: TRBD1; j_call: TRBJ1-1; clone_size: few; v_call: TRBV16; cdr3_nt: TGTGCCAGCAGCTGGACAGGGGAGGTCACTGAAGCTTTCTTT; cdr3_aa: CASSWTGEVTEAFF
d_call: TRBD1; j_call: TRBJ1-2; clone_size: -; v_call: TRBV30; cdr3_nt: TGTGCCTGCAGGGACAGACTTAACTATGGCTACACCTTC; cdr3_aa: CACRDRLNYGYTF
d_call: TRBD2; j_call: TRBJ2-1; clone_size: -; v_call: TRBV4-2; cdr3_nt: TGTGCCAGCAGCCAAGTTGTGGGAGGGAATAGCGATGAGCAGTTCTTC; cdr3_aa: CASSQVVGGNSDEQFF
d_call: -; j_call: TRBJ2-7; clone_size: -; v_call: TRBV4-2; cdr3_nt: TGTGCCAGCAGCCGTACAGGTTACGAGCAGTACTTC; cdr3_aa: CASSRTGYEQYF
d_call: TRBD1; j_call: TRBJ1-4; clone_size: once; v_call: TRBV28; cdr3_nt: TGTGCCAGCAGTTCAAACAGGGGATGGGGGTCTAATGAAAAACTGTTTTTT; cdr3_aa: CASSSNRGWGSNEKLFF
d_call: TRBD1; j_call: TRBJ1-2; clone_size: -; v_call: TRBV29-1; cdr3_nt: TGCAGCGTTGAAGAGGACAGGCCAGGCTACACCTTC; cdr3_aa: CSVEEDRPGYTF
d_call: -; j_call: TRBJ1-4; clone_size: -; v_call: TRBV7-6; cdr3_nt: TGTGCCAGCAGCTTAGCAGGGGCAGGCCGCCCTCTTGGGGAAAAACTGTTTTTT; cdr3_aa: CASSLAGAGRPLGEKLFF
d_call: -; j_call: TRBJ1-4; clone_size: -; v_call: TRBV5-5; cdr3_nt: TGTGCCAGCAGCTTGGGCGGGGCAACTAATGAAAAACTGTTTTTT; cdr3_aa: CASSLGGATNEKLFF
d_call: TRBD2; j_call: TRBJ2-7; clone_size: once; v_call: TRBV15; cdr3_nt: TGTGCCACCAGCCGACAGCGACCAACTAGCGCAAGCTCCTACGAGCAGTACTTC; cdr3_aa: CATSRQRPTSASSYEQYF
d_call: -; j_call: TRBJ2-5; clone_size: few; v_call: TRBV7-9; cdr3_nt: TGTGCCAGCAGCGCTCTCCTCTCCCGAGGCTCCCAAGAGACCCAGTACTTC; cdr3_aa: CASSALLSRGSQETQYF
d_call: -; j_call: TRBJ1-5; clone_size: -; v_call: TRBV15; cdr3_nt: TGTGCCACCAGCAGGGGCGGGGCAGGGCAGGAGCCCCAGCATTTT; cdr3_aa: CATSRGGAGQEPQHF
d_call: -; j_call: TRBJ1-5; clone_size: -; v_call: TRBV12-3/TRBV12-4; cdr3_nt: TGTGCCAGCAGTTTCGGGGATCAGCCCCAGCATTTT; cdr3_aa: CASSFGDQPQHF
d_call: TRBD1; j_call: TRBJ1-5; clone_size: -; v_call: TRBV19; cdr3_nt: TGTGCCAGTAGTTACCGACAGGGTCAGCCCCAGCATTTT; cdr3_aa: CASSYRQGQPQHF
d_call: -; j_call: TRBJ1-5; clone_size: -; v_call: TRBV2; cdr3_nt: TGTGCCAGCAGCCGGCGGCAGGGTTGGGGCCAGCCCCAGCATTTT; cdr3_aa: CASSRRQGWGQPQHF
d_call: TRBD2; j_call: TRBJ2-2; clone_size: once; v_call: TRBV28; cdr3_nt: TGTATAGCTCGGGACTATGCCACCGGGGAGCTGTTTTTT; cdr3_aa: CIARDYATGELFF
d_call: TRBD1; j_call: TRBJ1-1; clone_size: once; v_call: TRBV3-1/TRBV3-2; cdr3_nt: TGTGCCAGCAGCCAAAAGGGACAGATGAACACTGAAGCTTTCTTT; cdr3_aa: CASSQKGQMNTEAFF
d_call: -; j_call: TRBJ1-2; clone_size: -; v_call: TRBV7-2; cdr3_nt: TGTGCCAGCAGCCCCAAACCGGACATCTATGGCTACACCTTC; cdr3_aa: CASSPKPDIYGYTF
d_call: TRBD1; j_call: TRBJ2-5; clone_size: -; v_call: TRBV5-1; cdr3_nt: TGCGCCAGCAGCTTGGTGAGGACAGGGATCCAAGAGACCCAGTACTTC; cdr3_aa: CASSLVRTGIQETQYF
d_call: TRBD1; j_call: TRBJ1-1; clone_size: -; v_call: TRBV3-1/TRBV3-2; cdr3_nt: TGTGCCAGCAGCCAACATCAGGGGGTCACTGAAGCTTTCTTT; cdr3_aa: CASSQHQGVTEAFF
d_call: TRBD1; j_call: TRBJ2-5; clone_size: -; v_call: TRBV3-1/TRBV3-2; cdr3_nt: TGTGCCAGCAGCCAAGCACAGGGGACAGAGACCCAGTACTTC; cdr3_aa: CASSQAQGTETQYF
d_call: TRBD1; j_call: TRBJ2-3; clone_size: few; v_call: TRBV7-2; cdr3_nt: TGTGCCAGCAGCCCGGGGACAGGCAAGGCGCAGTATTTT; cdr3_aa: CASSPGTGKAQYF
d_call: TRBD1; j_call: TRBJ1-2; clone_size: -; v_call: TRBV7-2; cdr3_nt: TGTGCCAGCAGCTTAGCCCGGACAGGATATGGCTACACCTTC; cdr3_aa: CASSLARTGYGYTF
d_call: TRBD1; j_call: TRBJ2-6; clone_size: -; v_call: TRBV14; cdr3_nt: TGTGCCAGCAGCCGGACAGGGGGCTATGGGGCCAACGTCCTGACTTTC; cdr3_aa: CASSRTGGYGANVLTF
d_call: TRBD2; j_call: TRBJ2-1; clone_size: -; v_call: TRBV20-1; cdr3_nt: TGCAGTGCTAGTAAATTGTATGGCGGGGAGGGTCTCAATGAGCAGTTCTTC; cdr3_aa: CSASKLYGGEGLNEQFF
d_call: -; j_call: TRBJ2-1; clone_size: -; v_call: TRBV6-6; cdr3_nt: TGTGCCAGCATGGACGGGAGTTTTGCGGATGAGCAGTTCTTC; cdr3_aa: CASMDGSFADEQFF
d_call: -; j_call: TRBJ2-5; clone_size: -; v_call: TRBV7-9; cdr3_nt: TGTGCCAGCAGCTTACAGACAGGCGAGGAGACCCAGTACTTC; cdr3_aa: CASSLQTGEETQYF
d_call: -; j_call: TRBJ1-1; clone_size: once; v_call: TRBV18; cdr3_nt: TGTGCCAGCTCACCAGGGGGGACGGATCACACTGAAGCTTTCTTT; cdr3_aa: CASSPGGTDHTEAFF
d_call: TRBD2; j_call: TRBJ2-1; clone_size: many; v_call: TRBV6-2/TRBV6-3; cdr3_nt: TGTGCCAGCAGTTGGGGGGGTTACAATGAGCAGTTCTTC; cdr3_aa: CASSWGGYNEQFF
d_call: TRBD1; j_call: TRBJ1-1; clone_size: -; v_call: TRBV5-1; cdr3_nt: TGCGCCAGCACAGGGGGCCCCCTGAACACTGAAGCTTTCTTT; cdr3_aa: CASTGGPLNTEAFF
d_call: TRBD2; j_call: TRBJ2-2; clone_size: -; v_call: TRBV5-1; cdr3_nt: TGCGCCAGCAGCTTGCTGGGGGAGGGAACCGGGGAGCTGTTTTTT; cdr3_aa: CASSLLGEGTGELFF
d_call: TRBD2; j_call: TRBJ2-3; clone_size: -; v_call: TRBV11-3; cdr3_nt: TGTGCCAGCAGCTTTAACGGACTAGCACGGTCGTCAGATACGCAGTATTTT; cdr3_aa: CASSFNGLARSSDTQYF
d_call: TRBD1; j_call: TRBJ1-2; clone_size: once; v_call: TRBV19; cdr3_nt: TGTGCCAGTAGTGTGGGACAGGGGCGAACCCTGTACTATGGCTACACCTTC; cdr3_aa: CASSVGQGRTLYYGYTF
d_call: -; j_call: TRBJ1-2; clone_size: -; v_call: TRBV2; cdr3_nt: TGTGCCAGCAGTGAACTGGGACTAGGCTATACTAACTATGGCTACACCTTC; cdr3_aa: CASSELGLGYTNYGYTF
d_call: -; j_call: TRBJ2-3; clone_size: -; v_call: TRBV5-1; cdr3_nt: TGCGCCAGCAGCTTGGTCCCTCTCCAGGATACGCAGTATTTT; cdr3_aa: CASSLVPLQDTQYF
d_call: -; j_call: TRBJ2-1; clone_size: -; v_call: TRBV4-1; cdr3_nt: TGCGCCAGCAGCCAAGATAGGACAGCAATCTCCTACAATGAGCAGTTCTTC; cdr3_aa: CASSQDRTAISYNEQFF
d_call: TRBD1; j_call: TRBJ1-5; clone_size: -; v_call: TRBV28; cdr3_nt: TGTGCCAGCAGTTTTCGGGACAGGGAGGTTAGTCAGCCCCAGCATTTT; cdr3_aa: CASSFRDREVSQPQHF
d_call: -; j_call: TRBJ1-6; clone_size: -; v_call: TRBV13; cdr3_nt: TGTGCCAGCAGCTTAGATCAGGGGTCACCCCTCCACTTT; cdr3_aa: CASSLDQGSPLHF
d_call: TRBD1; j_call: TRBJ2-1; clone_size: -; v_call: TRBV28; cdr3_nt: TGTGCCAGCACCTTAGGACAGGGAGTAATTGATGAGCAGTTCTTC; cdr3_aa: CASTLGQGVIDEQFF
d_call: -; j_call: TRBJ1-1; clone_size: -; v_call: TRBV5-1; cdr3_nt: TGCGCCAGCAGCTTGCTCCAGGGCCCGAACACTGAAGCTTTCTTT; cdr3_aa: CASSLLQGPNTEAFF
d_call: TRBD1; j_call: TRBJ1-1; clone_size: -; v_call: TRBV5-1; cdr3_nt: TGCGCCAGCAGCCTCGGACAGGGGGAAGCTTTCTTT; cdr3_aa: CASSLGQGEAFF
d_call: TRBD1; j_call: TRBJ2-2; clone_size: -; v_call: TRBV9; cdr3_nt: TGTGCCAGCACCGGGACAGAGGGGACCGGGGAGCTGTTTTTT; cdr3_aa: CASTGTEGTGELFF
d_call: -; j_call: TRBJ2-7; clone_size: -; v_call: TRBV5-1; cdr3_nt: TGCGCCAGCAGACTAGAACGGGAGCAGTACTTC; cdr3_aa: CASRLEREQYF
d_call: TRBD2; j_call: TRBJ2-3; clone_size: -; v_call: TRBV27; cdr3_nt: TGTGCCAGCATTAAGCGGGAACCCAAAACAGATACGCAGTATTTT; cdr3_aa: CASIKREPKTDTQYF
d_call: -; j_call: TRBJ2-1; clone_size: -; v_call: TRBV20-1; cdr3_nt: TGCAGTGCTTCCCAGGGACTTGAGCAGTTCTTC; cdr3_aa: CSASQGLEQFF
d_call: TRBD1; j_call: TRBJ1-4; clone_size: -; v_call: TRBV28; cdr3_nt: TGTGCCAGCAGTCCCCCCGGGGGACAGAATGAAAAACTGTTTTTT; cdr3_aa: CASSPPGGQNEKLFF
d_call: TRBD1; j_call: TRBJ1-5; clone_size: -; v_call: TRBV7-8; cdr3_nt: TGTGCCAGCAGCAAAGCCGGGACAGGGGTTACCAATCAGCCCCAGCATTTT; cdr3_aa: CASSKAGTGVTNQPQHF
d_call: TRBD1; j_call: TRBJ1-5; clone_size: -; v_call: TRBV2; cdr3_nt: TGTGCCAGCAATCCGGGACAGACTAATCAGCCCCAGCATTTT; cdr3_aa: CASNPGQTNQPQHF
d_call: TRBD1; j_call: TRBJ2-7; clone_size: -; v_call: TRBV27; cdr3_nt: TGTGCCAGCAGAAAACAGGGGGCGACCTACGAGCAGTACTTC; cdr3_aa: CASRKQGATYEQYF
d_call: TRBD1; j_call: TRBJ1-5; clone_size: -; v_call: TRBV7-8; cdr3_nt: TGTGCCAGCAGCTTAAGATTACGACAGGGGGCTACTCCTATTCATCAGCCCCAGCATTTT; cdr3_aa: CASSLRLRQGATPIHQPQHF
d_call: -; j_call: TRBJ2-3; clone_size: -; v_call: TRBV5-1; cdr3_nt: TGCGCCAGCAGCTATGAACCGGGGACAGATACGCAGTATTTT; cdr3_aa: CASSYEPGTDTQYF
d_call: -; j_call: TRBJ1-1; clone_size: -; v_call: TRBV18; cdr3_nt: TGTGCCAGCTCACCAACGGTATCTGAAGCTTTCTTT; cdr3_aa: CASSPTVSEAFF
d_call: TRBD1; j_call: TRBJ2-1; clone_size: -; v_call: TRBV11-2; cdr3_nt: TGTGCCAGCAGCTTGACAGGGAGCTCCTACAATGAGCAGTTCTTC; cdr3_aa: CASSLTGSSYNEQFF